This TCR beta chain was retrieved from a study of post-analysis software for immune sequencing data. The TCR beta cDNA libraries carried unique molecular identifiers. TCRdb called the PCR reads again in MiXCR, with one record for every CDR3 protein. Altogether fewer than 850,000 distinct CDR3 sequences are present, 30% being singletons, with the ten largest covering more than 0.55%. Study findings and constraints: TRBV5-6, TRBV5-1 and TRBV20-1 belonged to a set of a handful of TRBV segments that were more frequent in patients than controls.

This clonotype showed up just once. No antigen is known for it. The CDR3 has 16 amino acids. Germline CDR1 is SGHTA and CDR2 is FQGNSA. The sequence came from a girl aged 10 to 17 with multiple sclerosis. Sequenced sample: blood. The J gene is TRBJ2-4, the V gene TRBV7-2; TRBD1 agrees at 8 bases. The J call is uncertain, as TRBJ2-7 better fits the DNA end. CDR3 DNA sequence: TGTGCCAGCAGCTTAGATGCGACAGGGGACTCTTACGAGCAGTACTTC. It encodes CASSLDATGDSYEQYF.